The source of this T cell receptor (beta chain) is a study of PD-L1 blockade in urothelial cancer. At the level of the study: Patients, treated from about 2014 onward, received atezolizumab 1,200 mg intravenously every 3 weeks. Male patients with bladder-origin urothelial cancer numbered about nine tenths of the roughly 29. Blood analyses occurred 3 weeks (second dose) and 6 weeks post treatment start.

Only in-frame clones appear in the TCRdb table, and some are missing; sequencing was by immunoSEQ multiplex PCR. The table records tens of thousands of clones, over 75% of them present only once. Trimming removed 0 bases from V and 1 base from J, with 7 bases in between. Germline-derived CDR1 and CDR2 are SGHRS and YFSETQ. This CDR3 has 14 amino acids. This TCR was recovered from a man between 65 and 85 years old with urothelial cancer. The sequences come from PBMCs, collected around atezolizumab (anti-PD-L1) treatment. The chain combines TRBV5-1 with TRBJ2-5, with D possibly TRBD2 on 6 matching bases. CDR3: CASSLGDSQETQYF. In DNA form, the CDR3 reads TGCGCCAGCAGCTTGGGGGACTCCCAAGAGACCCAGTACTTC.